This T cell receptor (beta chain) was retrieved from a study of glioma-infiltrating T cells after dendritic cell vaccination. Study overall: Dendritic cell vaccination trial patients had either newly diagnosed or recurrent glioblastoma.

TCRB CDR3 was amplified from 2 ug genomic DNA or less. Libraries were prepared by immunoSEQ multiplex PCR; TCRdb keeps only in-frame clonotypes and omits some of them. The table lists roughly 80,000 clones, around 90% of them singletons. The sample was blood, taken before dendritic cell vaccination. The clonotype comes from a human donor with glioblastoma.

The CDR3: CAWIGQGGTEAFF. The CDR3 DNA sequence: TGTGCCTGGATTGGGCAGGGGGGTACTGAAGCTTTCTTT. This chain joins TRBV30 and TRBJ1-1, with 7 bases identical to TRBD1. J gave up 5 bases and V 4 bases, and 7 bases lay outside the gene matches. Germline lookup yields CDR1 GTSNPN and CDR2 SVGIG (reference sequence). This CDR3 is built from 13 residues.